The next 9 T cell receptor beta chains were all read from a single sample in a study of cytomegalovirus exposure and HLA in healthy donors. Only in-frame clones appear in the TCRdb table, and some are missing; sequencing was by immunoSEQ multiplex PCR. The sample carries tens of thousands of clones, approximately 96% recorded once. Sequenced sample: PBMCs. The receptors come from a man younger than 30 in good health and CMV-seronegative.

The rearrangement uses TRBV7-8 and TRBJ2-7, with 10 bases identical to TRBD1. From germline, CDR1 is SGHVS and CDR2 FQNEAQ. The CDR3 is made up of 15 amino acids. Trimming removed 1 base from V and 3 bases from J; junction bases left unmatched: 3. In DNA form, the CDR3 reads TGTGCCAGCAGCTTAGGGGACAGGGGCCGCTACGAGCAGTACTTC. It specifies CASSLGDRGRYEQYF. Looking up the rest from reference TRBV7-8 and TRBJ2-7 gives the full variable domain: GAGVSQSPRYKVAKRGQDVALRCDPISGHVSLFWYQQALGQGPEFLTYFQNEAQLDKSGLPSDRFFAERPEGSVSTLKIQRTQQEDSAVYLCASSLGDRGRYEQYFGPGTRLTVT.

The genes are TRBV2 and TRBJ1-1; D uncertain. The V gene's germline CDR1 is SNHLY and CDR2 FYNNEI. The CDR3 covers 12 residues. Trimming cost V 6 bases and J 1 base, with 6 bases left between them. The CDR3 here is CASRIENTEAFF. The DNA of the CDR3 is TGTGCCAGCAGAATAGAGAACACTGAAGCTTTCTTT.

CDR3 loop: CASSLTPPATNEKLFF. The CDR3 bases are TGCGCCAGCAGCTTGACACCACCAGCAACTAATGAAAAACTGTTTTTT. This sequence joins TRBV5-1 and TRBJ1-4; D uncertain. The V end was cut by 1 base, the J end by 0 bases, with 10 bases between. The germline V gene encodes CDR1 SGHRS and CDR2 YFSETQ. This CDR3 region has 16 residues.

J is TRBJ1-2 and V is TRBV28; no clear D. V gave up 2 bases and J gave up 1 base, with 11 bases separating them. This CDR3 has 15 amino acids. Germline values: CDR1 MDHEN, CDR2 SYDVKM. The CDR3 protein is CASSLPTAINYGYTF. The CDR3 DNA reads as TGTGCCAGCAGTTTACCCACTGCTATTAACTATGGCTACACCTTC.

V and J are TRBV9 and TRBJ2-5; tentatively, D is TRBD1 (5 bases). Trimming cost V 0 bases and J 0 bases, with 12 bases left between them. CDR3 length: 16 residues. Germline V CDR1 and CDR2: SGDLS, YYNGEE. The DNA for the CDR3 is TGTGCCAGCAGCGTAGCCGTTGACAGATACCAAGAGACCCAGTACTTC. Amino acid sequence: CASSVAVDRYQETQYF.

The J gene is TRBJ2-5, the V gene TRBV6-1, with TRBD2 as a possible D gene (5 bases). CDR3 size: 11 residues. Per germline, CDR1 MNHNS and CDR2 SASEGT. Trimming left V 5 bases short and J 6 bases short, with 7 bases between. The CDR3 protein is CASSYGKTQYF. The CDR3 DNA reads TGTGCCAGCAGTTACGGGAAGACCCAGTACTTC.

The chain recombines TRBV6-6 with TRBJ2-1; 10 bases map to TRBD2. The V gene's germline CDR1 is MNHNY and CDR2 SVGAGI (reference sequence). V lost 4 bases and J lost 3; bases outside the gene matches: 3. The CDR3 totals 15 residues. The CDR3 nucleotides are TGTGCCAGCAGTTCCGGGACTAGCGACTACAATGAGCAGTTCTTC. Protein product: CASSSGTSDYNEQFF.

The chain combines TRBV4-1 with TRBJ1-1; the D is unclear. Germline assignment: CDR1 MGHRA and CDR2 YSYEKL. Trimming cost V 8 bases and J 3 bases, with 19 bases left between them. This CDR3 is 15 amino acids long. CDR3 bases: TGCGCCAGCTCCCGCCGAGGTGGATCCTACACTGAAGCTTTCTTT. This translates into CASSRRGGSYTEAFF.

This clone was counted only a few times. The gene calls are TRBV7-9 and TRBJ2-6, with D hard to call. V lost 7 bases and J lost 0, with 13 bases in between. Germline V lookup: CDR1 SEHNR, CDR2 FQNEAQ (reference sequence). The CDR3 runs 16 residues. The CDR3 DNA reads TGTGCCAGCATTGGTCTTGAGCACTCTGGGGCCAACGTCCTGACTTTC. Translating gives CASIGLEHSGANVLTF.